Listed below are T cell receptor beta chains from one sample, sequenced in a study of blood T cell repertoires in COVID-19. Libraries were prepared by immunoSEQ multiplex PCR; TCRdb keeps only in-frame clonotypes and omits some of them. Of tens of thousands of clones listed, around nine tenths are singletons. What was sequenced was peripheral blood. These receptors all come from a woman of 80 years or more with acute or convalescent COVID-19. CDR3s include the opening cysteine and the closing phenylalanine or tryptophan. The D gene is left open where the match is weak. Clone size is given for some rows only: seen once, a few or many times, or a class if the clone is expanded.

j_call,d_call,clone_size,v_call,cdr3_aa,cdr3_nt
TRBJ2-7,-,-,TRBV4-2,CASSQDRGEQYF,TGTGCCAGCAGCCAAGACAGGGGTGAGCAGTACTTC
TRBJ1-6,-,-,TRBV5-4,CASSLEQGNSPLHF,TGTGCCAGCAGCTTGGAACAGGGCAACTCACCCCTCCACTTT
TRBJ2-3,-,few,TRBV27,CASSFRSRHGADTQYF,TGTGCCAGCAGTTTTCGCTCCCGCCACGGGGCAGATACGCAGTATTTT
TRBJ2-7,-,once,TRBV7-2,CASSLDIHYEQYF,TGTGCCAGCAGCTTAGACATTCACTACGAGCAGTACTTC
TRBJ2-7,-,-,TRBV28,CASSLLTASYEQYF,TGTGCCAGCAGTTTACTGACAGCCTCCTACGAGCAGTACTTC
TRBJ2-2,-,-,TRBV5-1,CASSLTGYSANTGELFF,TGCGCCAGCAGCTTAACAGGGTACTCCGCGAACACCGGGGAGCTGTTTTTT
TRBJ2-2,TRBD2,-,TRBV2,CASGTSGRYTGELFF,TGTGCCAGCGGTACTAGCGGGAGATACACCGGGGAGCTGTTTTTT
TRBJ2-7,-,-,TRBV30,CAWAPLRGITYEQYF,TGTGCCTGGGCCCCGCTCCGGGGGATCACCTACGAGCAGTACTTC
TRBJ2-1,TRBD2,-,TRBV3-1/TRBV3-2,CASSQVLAGEDNEQFF,TGTGCCAGCAGCCAAGTGCTAGCGGGGGAGGACAATGAGCAGTTCTTC
TRBJ2-7,-,-,TRBV3-1/TRBV3-2,CASSHLHEQYF,TGTGCCAGCAGCCACCTCCACGAGCAGTACTTC
TRBJ1-3,-,-,TRBV19,CASSPAQASGNTIYF,TGTGCCAGCTCCCCCGCCCAGGCCTCTGGAAACACCATATATTTT
TRBJ1-6,-,-,TRBV6-5,CASRNRLINSPLHF,TGTGCCAGCAGGAACAGGCTAATTAATTCACCCCTCCACTTT
TRBJ1-3,-,once,TRBV9,CASSLGGGMANTIYF,TGTGCCAGCAGCCTAGGGGGAGGGATGGCGAACACCATATATTTT
TRBJ1-2,-,-,TRBV19,CASSIQARGADYGYTF,TGTGCCAGTAGTATACAAGCTCGGGGGGCCGACTATGGCTACACCTTC
TRBJ1-1,-,-,TRBV14,CASRLAGVHTEAFF,TGTGCCAGCAGGTTGGCAGGGGTCCACACTGAAGCTTTCTTT
TRBJ2-3,-,-,TRBV6-5,CASSPGEVTDTQYF,TGTGCCAGCAGCCCAGGGGAAGTGACAGATACGCAGTATTTT
TRBJ2-1,TRBD2,-,TRBV5-4,CASSLAASGSLYEQFF,TGTGCCAGCAGCTTGGCCGCTAGCGGGAGTTTGTATGAGCAGTTCTTC
TRBJ1-1,-,-,TRBV9,CASSPRAGIAFF,TGTGCCAGCAGCCCCCGGGCGGGAATAGCTTTCTTT
TRBJ1-2,TRBD1,-,TRBV2,CASIRTGWVEGYTF,TGTGCCAGCATACGGACAGGTTGGGTTGAAGGCTACACCTTC
TRBJ2-1,-,-,TRBV24-1,CATSEPSVPEVFF,TGTGCCACCAGTGAACCGAGCGTTCCCGAGGTGTTCTTC
TRBJ2-7,TRBD2,-,TRBV5-1,CASSLGLAAHIYEQYF,TGCGCCAGCAGCCTCGGACTAGCGGCCCATATATACGAGCAGTACTTC
TRBJ1-4,-,-,TRBV19,CASSETVTTNEKLFF,TGTGCCAGTAGTGAGACAGTTACAACTAATGAAAAACTGTTTTTT
TRBJ2-7,TRBD1,-,TRBV7-9,CASRRGQAGEQYF,TGTGCCAGCAGACGAGGACAGGCGGGCGAGCAGTACTTC
TRBJ2-2,-,-,TRBV6-5,CASSYARAANTGELFF,TGTGCCAGCAGTTACGCAAGAGCCGCGAACACCGGGGAGCTGTTTTTT
TRBJ2-1,-,-,TRBV21-1,CASSKTGQGDNEQFF,TGTGCCAGCAGCAAAACAGGACAGGGGGACAATGAGCAGTTCTTC
TRBJ2-1,-,-,TRBV12-3/TRBV12-4,CASTAAYNEQFF,TGTGCCAGCACCGCGGCCTACAATGAGCAGTTCTTC
TRBJ2-3,TRBD1,-,TRBV7-9,CASLRTGASTDTQYF,TGTGCCAGCCTTCGGACAGGGGCTAGCACAGATACGCAGTATTTT
TRBJ2-3,TRBD2,-,TRBV7-2,CASSSSSGFTDTQYF,TGTGCCAGCAGCTCATCTAGCGGATTCACAGATACGCAGTATTTT
TRBJ1-5,TRBD1,-,TRBV27,CASSAQGGYSNQPQHF,TGTGCCAGCAGTGCACAGGGGGGGTATAGCAATCAGCCCCAGCATTTT
TRBJ2-2,TRBD2,once,TRBV7-2,CASSELAGVSGELFF,TGTGCCAGCAGCGAGTTAGCGGGAGTGTCCGGGGAGCTGTTTTTT
TRBJ2-1,TRBD2,-,TRBV11-3,CASSLGFEREPHEQFF,TGTGCCAGCAGCTTAGGTTTTGAGCGGGAGCCACATGAGCAGTTCTTC
TRBJ2-3,TRBD2,-,TRBV9,CASSVGSGSLPDTQYF,TGTGCCAGCAGCGTAGGCAGCGGGAGCCTCCCAGATACGCAGTATTTT